This TCR beta chain was recorded in a study of cytomegalovirus exposure and HLA in healthy donors. On the study more broadly: HLA-typed donors contributed around 85 million unique TCRs, which were held in an early data release.

Notes on the study in general: In vitro experiments confirmed that three CMV-associated chains were specific for CMV antigens. In a later analysis, V- and J-gene trimming of beta chains associated with a DCLRE1C missense variant, replicated independently.

From germline, CDR1 is MNHEY and CDR2 SVGAGI. This CDR3 has 15 residues. While unrecorded immune exposures were likely, the donors were nominally healthy when sampled. A note on this clone: Its antigen remains unknown. A read error may account for a junction end that differs from germline.

PCR employed 60 Vbeta and 13 Jbeta primers. Only in-frame clones appear in the TCRdb table, and some are missing; sequencing was by immunoSEQ multiplex PCR. The sample lists about 130,000 clones, over 70% occurring once. Specimen: PBMCs. The chain uses TRBV6-5 and TRBJ2-1; 9 bases align to TRBD1. This sequence was found in a young man in good health and CMV-seropositive. The CDR3 spells CASRGATGGYDEQFF. CDR3 DNA: TGTGCCAGCAGGGGTGCTACAGGGGGCTACGATGAGCAGTTCTTC.